The source of this T cell receptor beta chain is a study of CD8 T cells in Susac syndrome. TCR beta sequences were obtained from blood CD8+ and CD4+ T cells. Controls were age- and sex-matched healthy donors. TEMRA cells underwent FACS enrichment and CD8+ and CD4+ T cells underwent negative isolation. The germline gives CDR1 SQVTM, CDR2 ANQGSEA. The CDR3 is 12 residues long. After removal of 8 bases from V and 6 bases from J, the junction contained 4 bases not matched to a gene. RNA, at about 0.5 to 1 ug, was reverse transcribed with random hexamers. Amplification of TCR beta CDR3 across 54 Vbeta and 13 Jbeta was performed with immunoSEQ multiplex PCR. TCRdb re-derived calls from the immunoSEQ multiplex PCR reads in MiXCR, one entry per CDR3 protein. The profile shows under 200,000 distinct CDR3 sequences, approximately 95% of them singletons.

The sequenced material came from CD4+ T cells from PBMCs. The rearrangement links TRBV29-1 to TRBJ2-1, with TRBD2 matching 10 bases. The clonotype was recovered from a human donor in good health. CDR3 nucleotides: TGCAGCTTAAGGACTAGCGGCAATGAGCAGTTCTTC. It encodes CSLRTSGNEQFF.